This T cell receptor (beta chain) was observed in a study of blood T cell repertoires in COVID-19. Study-wide context: Sample material is recorded as cDNA or gDNA derived from T cells, B-cell-depleted T cells, or PBMCs.

V trimming: 7 bases; J trimming: 6 bases; junction bases outside the gene matches: 7. The V gene's germline CDR1 is MDHEN and CDR2 SYDVKM. The CDR3 extends over 14 amino acids. This table comes from immunoSEQ multiplex PCR, and its TCRdb copy is limited to in-frame clones, with some not included. The sample comprises fewer than 40,000 clones, about 88% of which are singletons, and roughly 25% rests with the top ten. Sample: peripheral blood. This TCR came from a woman over 75 with active or convalescent COVID-19. The chain joins TRBV28 to TRBJ2-2, with 8 bases identical to TRBD2. The CDR3 DNA follows: TGTGCCAGCATGAGCGCGGGGGGCCCCGGGGAGCTGTTTTTT. Translation: CASMSAGGPGELFF.